This is a list of T cell receptor beta chains from one sample in a study of response to subunit inactivated influenza vaccine. Each CDR3 protein gets one entry after TCRdb re-called the RT-PCR reads with MiXCR. Of approximately 500,000 distinct CDR3 sequences listed, roughly a quarter are singletons. The data also belong to a second study, concerning T cells expressing NK-cell markers.

Sequences were derived from CD4+ T cells sorted from PBMCs, sampled 12 days after vaccination. Every receptor here comes from a man aged 50-59 years who received an inactivated influenza vaccine. Each CDR3 is given with its conserved first and last residue. A D gene is named only where the DNA matches it firmly. Only some rows state a clone size, as once, few, many or a class for expanded clones.

clone size,V gene,D gene,J gene,CDR3 DNA,CDR3 protein
NA,TRBV27,NA,TRBJ2-5,TGTGCCAGCAGTTCACCAGGGGAGACCCAGTACTTC,CASSSPGETQYF
NA,TRBV7-2,NA,TRBJ2-5,TGTGCCAGCAGCTTAGAAACGGGGACCCAGTACTTC,CASSLETGTQYF
few,TRBV6-1,TRBD1,TRBJ1-6,TGTGCCAGCAGTCCCGGGACAGGGTTCCGGAATTCACCCCTCCACTTT,CASSPGTGFRNSPLHF
NA,TRBV5-1,TRBD2,TRBJ2-1,TGCGCCAGCAGCCTTCGGACTAGCGGTCGATACAATGAGCAGTTCTTC,CASSLRTSGRYNEQFF
NA,TRBV7-2,TRBD2,TRBJ2-3,TGTGCCAGCAGCCGGGCGGGGGGGATAGATACGCAGTATTTT,CASSRAGGIDTQYF
few,TRBV20-1,TRBD2,TRBJ2-7,TGCAGTGCTACCGGGACTAGCGGCGCCTACGAGCAGTACTTC,CSATGTSGAYEQYF
few,TRBV7-8,NA,TRBJ2-3,TGTGCCAGCAGCTTACAGTCCCAAGGCACAGATACGCAGTATTTT,CASSLQSQGTDTQYF
NA,TRBV15,TRBD2,TRBJ2-5,TGTGCCACCAGCAGACCCGGGGCTAGCGGACAAGAGACCCAGTACTTC,CATSRPGASGQETQYF
NA,TRBV6-1,TRBD1,TRBJ1-2,TGTGCCAGTGGTGGGACAGATAACTATGGCTACACCTTC,CASGGTDNYGYTF
many,TRBV3-1,NA,TRBJ2-7,TGTGCCAGCAGCCAAGATAATCAGGGACTGGGAAAGTACGAGCAGTACTTC,CASSQDNQGLGKYEQYF
NA,TRBV5-1,TRBD1,TRBJ2-7,TGCGCCAGCAGCGCCCAACCGGGACAGACTTACGAGCAGTACTTC,CASSAQPGQTYEQYF
NA,TRBV6-1,TRBD1,TRBJ2-5,TGTGCCAGCAGGGGACAGGGGGCTAAGACCCAGTACTTC,CASRGQGAKTQYF
few,TRBV7-8,TRBD1,TRBJ2-7,TGTGCCAGCAGCCCTACCAACAGGGGAGCTACCTACGAGCAGTACTTC,CASSPTNRGATYEQYF
few,TRBV7-9,NA,TRBJ1-4,TGTGCCAGCAGCTTGGGGGGGGCGCCTAATGAAAAACTGTTTTTT,CASSLGGAPNEKLFF
few,TRBV5-6,NA,TRBJ2-2,TGTGCCAGCAGCTTCCCGGTCAATGCCGGGGAGCTGTTTTTT,CASSFPVNAGELFF
NA,TRBV7-6,NA,TRBJ2-4,TGTGCCAGCAGCTTAGGTCCGGGGACCCCAGCCAAAAACATTCAGTACTTC,CASSLGPGTPAKNIQYF
once,TRBV7-6,TRBD2,TRBJ2-3,TGTGCCAGCAGCTTGAGCGGGGGGGTTATAGATACGCAGTATTTT,CASSLSGGVIDTQYF
NA,TRBV7-9,TRBD1,TRBJ1-1,TGTGCCAGCAGCTTAGCGGGACAGGGTGGGACTGAAGCTTTCTTT,CASSLAGQGGTEAFF
NA,TRBV25-1,TRBD1,TRBJ1-6,TGTGCCAGCAGTGCAGGACAGGGGGTTTCACCCCTCCACTTT,CASSAGQGVSPLHF
few,TRBV12-3/TRBV12-4,NA,TRBJ2-1,TGTGCCAGCAGGGGACCAGGGTCCCATGAGCAGTTCTTC,CASRGPGSHEQFF
few,TRBV28,NA,TRBJ2-1,TGTGCCAGCAGCCGGAATCGTGCTAGGAGCTCCTACAATGAGCAGTTCTTC,CASSRNRARSSYNEQFF
NA,TRBV10-3,NA,TRBJ1-2,TGTGCCATCAGTGAGTCGACAGAGGGTGGCTACACCTTC,CAISESTEGGYTF
NA,TRBV5-6,NA,TRBJ2-1,TGTGCCAGCAGCTTGTTTGCTGAGCAGTTCTTC,CASSLFAEQFF
NA,TRBV12-3/TRBV12-4,TRBD2,TRBJ2-3,TGTGCCAGCAGTTGGACTAGCGGGGGGGCGGGAGATACGCAGTATTTT,CASSWTSGGAGDTQYF